Listed below are T cell receptor beta chains from one sample, sequenced in a study of vaccination and CD4 T cells after COVID-19. TCRdb re-analysed the PCR reads in MiXCR, keeping a single row per CDR3 protein. The sample has roughly 9,500 distinct CDR3 sequences, under 40% seen once. These TCRs are of unknown antigen specificity. Sequencing was done on a sample of CD4+ T cells from blood, cultured in vitro. The receptors derive from a human donor in good health. Both conserved end residues are part of each CDR3.

j_gene: TRBJ2-1
v_gene: TRBV7-9
len: 15
CDR3aa: CASSLVRTTGDEQFF

j_gene: TRBJ1-5
v_gene: TRBV19
len: 17
CDR3aa: CASSTHGWSLPNQPQHF

j_gene: TRBJ1-6
v_gene: TRBV2
len: 17
CDR3aa: CASRPQGPGGPNSPLHF

j_gene: TRBJ2-1
v_gene: TRBV20-1
len: 15
CDR3aa: CSAGSGLAVSNEQFF

j_gene: TRBJ1-1
v_gene: TRBV11-3
len: 14
CDR3aa: CASSQAARYTEAFF

j_gene: TRBJ2-7
v_gene: TRBV29-1
len: 11
CDR3aa: CSVWEGYEQYF

j_gene: TRBJ2-2
v_gene: TRBV6-1
len: 15
CDR3aa: CASSELTSWTGELFF

j_gene: TRBJ2-6
v_gene: TRBV29-1
len: 15
CDR3aa: CSVRDGGLGANVLTF

j_gene: TRBJ2-1
v_gene: TRBV20-1
len: 14
CDR3aa: CSARVWDHYNEQFF

j_gene: TRBJ2-6
v_gene: TRBV24-1
len: 16
CDR3aa: CATSDFEGAGANVLTF

j_gene: TRBJ2-2
v_gene: TRBV6-1
len: 18
CDR3aa: CASRVSVWTGTNTGELFF

j_gene: TRBJ2-7
v_gene: TRBV20-1
len: 13
CDR3aa: CSARGQEPYEQYF

j_gene: TRBJ1-2
v_gene: TRBV6-1
len: 14
CDR3aa: CASSLGAGDGGYTF

j_gene: TRBJ2-3
v_gene: TRBV29-1
len: 16
CDR3aa: CSVEGVAGKSTDTQYF

j_gene: TRBJ2-7
v_gene: TRBV5-1
len: 13
CDR3aa: CASSNTWQAEQYF

j_gene: TRBJ2-2
v_gene: TRBV19
len: 17
CDR3aa: CASRSGVLRSSTGELFF

j_gene: TRBJ1-1
v_gene: TRBV7-2
len: 13
CDR3aa: CASSLGRQSEAFF

j_gene: TRBJ1-2
v_gene: TRBV7-2
len: 14
CDR3aa: CASSPTGGGNGYTF

j_gene: TRBJ2-7
v_gene: TRBV21-1
len: 14
CDR3aa: CASSKETGSYEQYF

j_gene: TRBJ1-1
v_gene: TRBV27
len: 14
CDR3aa: CAVHRDRSRTEAFF

j_gene: TRBJ2-7
v_gene: TRBV6-2/TRBV6-3
len: 16
CDR3aa: CASSRLRTGRGSEQYF

j_gene: TRBJ2-1
v_gene: TRBV20-1
len: 13
CDR3aa: CSVPGPGGIRQFF

j_gene: TRBJ2-1
v_gene: TRBV7-2
len: 15
CDR3aa: CASSLGSRRSAEQFF

j_gene: TRBJ1-5
v_gene: TRBV12-3/TRBV12-4
len: 13
CDR3aa: CASSYGLGSPQHF

j_gene: TRBJ1-2
v_gene: TRBV28
len: 13
CDR3aa: CASSRTANYGYTF

j_gene: TRBJ1-5
v_gene: TRBV6-2/TRBV6-3
len: 14
CDR3aa: CASSYGSGNQPQHF

j_gene: TRBJ1-1
v_gene: TRBV10-3
len: 13
CDR3aa: CAISLQGSAEAFF

j_gene: TRBJ2-5
v_gene: TRBV18
len: 12
CDR3aa: CASSPRLETQYF

j_gene: TRBJ1-1
v_gene: TRBV2
len: 13
CDR3aa: CASTAAPDTEAFF

j_gene: TRBJ1-2
v_gene: TRBV7-8
len: 13
CDR3aa: CASSLGGTLGYTF

j_gene: TRBJ2-2
v_gene: TRBV6-2/TRBV6-3
len: 17
CDR3aa: CASSQGLAGVHTGELFF

j_gene: TRBJ2-6
v_gene: TRBV5-4
len: 17
CDR3aa: CASSFILGGAGANVLTF

j_gene: TRBJ2-2
v_gene: TRBV6-2/TRBV6-3
len: 17
CDR3aa: CASSYTTGQGHTGELFF

j_gene: TRBJ2-3
v_gene: TRBV7-3
len: 16
CDR3aa: CASSTRTSGSADTQYF

j_gene: TRBJ2-1
v_gene: TRBV20-1
len: 14
CDR3aa: CSARSFSGYNEQFF

j_gene: TRBJ1-4
v_gene: TRBV5-1
len: 14
CDR3aa: CASSKTGGNEKLFF

j_gene: TRBJ2-7
v_gene: TRBV11-2
len: 14
CDR3aa: CASSLVGGVYEQYF

j_gene: TRBJ1-1
v_gene: TRBV5-4
len: 14
CDR3aa: CASSLVGGRTEAFF

j_gene: TRBJ1-5
v_gene: TRBV27
len: 12
CDR3aa: CASSLQGQPQHF

j_gene: TRBJ2-5
v_gene: TRBV6-1
len: 15
CDR3aa: CASSSGGQGQKTQYF

j_gene: TRBJ1-1
v_gene: TRBV19
len: 15
CDR3aa: CASNVNGASNTEAFF

j_gene: TRBJ1-2
v_gene: TRBV14
len: 17
CDR3aa: CASSQDLSQGGLYGYTF

j_gene: TRBJ2-7
v_gene: TRBV11-1
len: 12
CDR3aa: CASSSDREEQYF

j_gene: TRBJ1-2
v_gene: TRBV6-1
len: 12
CDR3aa: CASKSGNYGYTF

j_gene: TRBJ2-5
v_gene: TRBV19
len: 12
CDR3aa: CATRLAGETQYF

j_gene: TRBJ2-3
v_gene: TRBV20-1
len: 17
CDR3aa: CSARLQNASPSIDTQYF

j_gene: TRBJ2-3
v_gene: TRBV7-6
len: 17
CDR3aa: CASSSEEVPRVTDTQYF

j_gene: TRBJ2-6
v_gene: TRBV4-2
len: 17
CDR3aa: CASSQDLGVGGANVLTF

j_gene: TRBJ2-3
v_gene: TRBV18
len: 14
CDR3aa: CASSPVQGADTQYF

j_gene: TRBJ2-6
v_gene: TRBV6-1
len: 13
CDR3aa: CASRRSGANVLTF

j_gene: TRBJ2-1
v_gene: TRBV20-1
len: 14
CDR3aa: CSARPDSFYNEQFF

j_gene: TRBJ2-5
v_gene: TRBV2
len: 12
CDR3aa: CASSYWPETQYF

j_gene: TRBJ1-1
v_gene: TRBV11-2
len: 14
CDR3aa: CASSLGSRDTEAFF

j_gene: TRBJ2-2
v_gene: TRBV7-3
len: 16
CDR3aa: CASSPDRGRVTGELFF

j_gene: TRBJ2-7
v_gene: TRBV2
len: 14
CDR3aa: CASSESGFPYEQYF